Following are 30 T cell receptor beta chains from one sample sequenced in a study of T-cell memory formation after mild COVID-19. Using its own MiXCR run on the 5' RACE reads, TCRdb lists one record per CDR3 protein. The repertoire holds around 130,000 distinct CDR3 sequences, with 16% as singletons. Sequencing input: PBMCs or a T cell subset sorted from them (not recorded which). The receptors originated from an adult woman who had mild COVID-19 (a few samples of this study predate the infection). Cell type and time point are not known.

With regard to this clonotype: A much larger clone is a single base away; this may be a read error. V gene TRBV13 combines with J gene TRBJ2-3; TRBD2 is a possible D gene (5 bases). The CDR3 loop spans 13 amino acids. Looked up from germline, CDR1 is PRHDT and CDR2 is FYEKMQ (reference sequence). CDR3 in DNA: TGTACCAGCAGCTTAAGGTCGACTAAGACGCAGTATTTT. Its protein product is CTSSLRSTKTQYF. The variable domain in full, completed from reference TRBV13 and TRBJ2-3, reads AAGVIQSPRHLIKEKRETATLKCYPIPRHDTVYWYQQGPGQDPQFLISFYEKMQSDKGSIPDRFSAQQFSDYHSELNMSSLELGDSALYFCTSSLRSTKTQYFGPGTRLTVL.

V is TRBV11-2 and J is TRBJ2-3; D ambiguous. Germline-derived CDR1 and CDR2 are SGHAT and FQNNGV. The CDR3 contains 14 residues. Trimming pared 2 bases from V and 1 base from J, leaving 7 bases between. The CDR3 DNA sequence: TGTGCCAGCAGCTTAACCCACGGCACAGATACGCAGTATTTT. This translates into CASSLTHGTDTQYF.

This clonotype was recorded a few times. J is TRBJ2-3 and V is TRBV7-9; 13 bases are a match to TRBD2. V lost 5 bases to trimming and J lost 2 bases; unmatched junction nucleotides: 10. The CDR3 sequence is 18 residues long. Germline loops: CDR1 SEHNR, CDR2 FQNEAQ (reference sequence). The CDR3 is CASSPTLTSGRATDTQYF. The CDR3 DNA reads TGTGCCAGCAGCCCGACTCTTACTAGCGGGAGGGCCACAGATACGCAGTATTTT.

This clonotype turned up a few times. DNA for the CDR3: TGTGCCAGCAGTTTAGCGCAGGGTAGCTCATACAATGAGCAGTTCTTC. Translation gives CASSLAQGSSYNEQFF. The J gene is TRBJ2-1, the V gene TRBV12-3 or TRBV12-4; TRBD1 might be the D (5 bases). Trimming removed 0 bases at V and 4 bases at J, with 13 bases between. The CDR3 is 16 amino acids.

The chain is built from TRBV4-1 and TRBJ2-1, with D possibly TRBD2 on 6 matching bases. The V gene's germline CDR1 is MGHRA and CDR2 YSYEKL. V lost 0 bases and J lost 5, with 14 bases in between. The CDR3 contains 16 residues. CDR3 residues: CASSQENRGTHNEQFF. CDR3 nucleotide sequence: TGCGCCAGCAGCCAAGAGAACCGGGGGACCCACAATGAGCAGTTCTTC.

This clonotype was counted a few times. The genes are TRBV5-1 and TRBJ2-7; 9 bases are shared with TRBD1. The CDR3 has 15 residues. Per germline, CDR1 SGHRS and CDR2 YFSETQ. V shed 3 bases and J 1 base; nucleotides not matched to a gene: 5. The CDR3 loop reads CASSSAGTGSYEQYF. In nucleotides, the CDR3 is TGCGCCAGCAGCTCTGCCGGGACAGGGTCCTACGAGCAGTACTTC.

The V call is TRBV12-3 or TRBV12-4, the J call TRBJ2-3, with D possibly being TRBD2 (5 bases). The CDR3 totals 14 residues. V shed 8 bases and J shed 3 bases, with 15 bases lying between them. CDR3 in DNA: TGTGCCAGCTCCCCGGAGGAACAGACAGATACGCAGTATTTT. It yields the protein CASSPEEQTDTQYF.

There are many counts of this clonotype. The genes are TRBV18 and TRBJ2-1, with 7 nucleotides matching TRBD2. In germline, CDR1 is KGHSH, CDR2 LQKENI. The CDR3 has 15 amino acids. The junction had 7 bases not matched to a gene; V was cut back by 2 bases and J by 6 bases. CDR3 protein: CASSPSGRLGNEQFF. In DNA form, the CDR3 reads TGTGCCAGCTCACCATCCGGGAGGCTTGGCAATGAGCAGTTCTTC.

In regard to this clonotype: A junction boundary mismatches the germline segment, possibly from a read error. The chain has TRBV9 and TRBJ2-3, with D unclear. There are 13 residues in the CDR3. From germline, CDR1 is SGDLS and CDR2 YYNGEE. This CDR3 reads CASTVEVTDTQYF. The CDR3, as DNA: TGTGCCAGCACCGTAGAGGTCACAGATACGCAGTATTTT.

This clonotype was counted a few times. The chain couples TRBV5-1 to TRBJ2-2; the match to TRBD1 covers 9 bases. The CDR3 has 14 residues. The germline V gene has CDR1 SGHRS and CDR2 YFSETQ. Germline trimming cut 8 bases from V and 7 bases from J; bases unmatched to any gene: 9. CDR3 nucleotides: TGCGCCAGTAAACAGGGGGCGTCGGTCGGGGAGCTGTTTTTT. Translation: CASKQGASVGELFF.

V is TRBV13 and J is TRBJ2-3; TRBD1 agrees at 7 bases. The CDR3 contains 15 residues. Losses at the gene ends were 5 bases for V and 4 bases for J; bases not matched to a gene: 9. Germline V gene lookup returns CDR1 PRHDT and CDR2 FYEKMQ (reference sequence). In nucleotides, the CDR3 is TGTGCCAGCAGCCCGGACAGGCTTGACGCAGATACGCAGTATTTT. Protein sequence: CASSPDRLDADTQYF. The variable domain in full, with the rest retrieved from reference TRBV13 and TRBJ2-3, is AAGVIQSPRHLIKEKRETATLKCYPIPRHDTVYWYQQGPGQDPQFLISFYEKMQSDKGSIPDRFSAQQFSDYHSELNMSSLELGDSALYFCASSPDRLDADTQYFGPGTRLTVL.

This chain links TRBV12-3 or TRBV12-4 with TRBJ2-7; possibly TRBD1 for D (5 bases). V was pared by 3 bases and J by 3 bases, with 9 bases between. CDR3 length: 13 amino acids. The CDR3 DNA follows: TGTGCCAGCAGTTTTGGGGCCAACTACGAGCAGTACTTC. It yields the protein CASSFGANYEQYF.

This clonotype was seen a handful of times. The chain couples TRBV20-1 to TRBJ1-1; weak D call: TRBD1 (5 bases). This CDR3 comprises 13 residues. Germline assignment: CDR1 DFQATT and CDR2 SNEGSKA (reference sequence). V dropped 3 bases and J dropped 6 bases, with 14 bases sitting between them. This CDR3 reads CSASPPGTAEAFF. As DNA, the CDR3 is TGCAGTGCTAGCCCCCCCGGGACGGCTGAAGCTTTCTTT.

This clonotype has only a few counts. The chain is built from TRBV27 and TRBJ2-7; D possibly corresponds to TRBD1 (6 bases). This CDR3 is 14 amino acids long. V shed 10 bases and J shed 4 bases, with 20 bases lying between them. CDR1 MNHEY and CDR2 SMNVEV come from the germline V gene (reference sequence). Here the CDR3 reads CATLPAQGSYEQYF. The CDR3 DNA reads as TGTGCCACCCTACCAGCGCAGGGGTCATACGAGCAGTACTTC.

This clonotype occurred a few times. The chain carries TRBV12-3 or TRBV12-4 and TRBJ2-2; D unresolved. V lost 6 bases to trimming and J lost 3 bases, with 8 bases between them. This CDR3 contains 13 residues. CDR3 sequence: CASRGWHTGELFF. As DNA, the CDR3 is TGTGCCAGCAGAGGGTGGCACACCGGGGAGCTGTTTTTT.

This clonotype was found a few times. V and J are TRBV27 and TRBJ1-6; possible D gene TRBD1, 6 bases. Germline-derived CDR1 and CDR2 are MNHEY and SMNVEV (reference sequence). The ends were cut back, 3 bases at V and 6 bases at J, with 9 bases in the middle. This CDR3 spans 14 amino acids. The DNA of the CDR3 is TGTGCCAGCAGTTTCGGACAGATTAATTCACCCCTCCACTTT. Amino acid sequence: CASSFGQINSPLHF.

The rearrangement uses TRBV7-9 and TRBJ1-6; 8 bases are a match to TRBD1. Germline CDR1 reads SEHNR; CDR2 reads FQNEAQ (reference sequence). V lost 5 bases, J lost 7 bases, and 7 bases stayed unmatched. This CDR3 region has 15 residues. The CDR3 nucleotides read TGTGCCAGCAGCGCCCAGACAGGGGTCAATTCACCCCTCCACTTT. Its translation: CASSAQTGVNSPLHF.

This clonotype was recorded a few times. V and J are TRBV9 and TRBJ2-5; D is possibly TRBD1 or TRBD2 (6 bases each). Trimming removed 0 bases from V and 5 bases from J, with 14 bases in between. Germline V gives CDR1 SGDLS, CDR2 YYNGEE. This CDR3 spans 15 amino acids. The CDR3 sequence: CASSVDPGAYETQYF. In DNA form, the CDR3 reads TGTGCCAGCAGCGTAGACCCGGGGGCATATGAGACCCAGTACTTC. Drawing the rest from reference TRBV9 and TRBJ2-5, the complete variable domain is DSGVTQTPKHLITATGQRVTLRCSPRSGDLSVYWYQQSLDQGLQFLIQYYNGEERAKGNILERFSAQQFPDLHSELNLSSLELGDSALYFCASSVDPGAYETQYFGPGTRLLVL.

V gene TRBV3-1 combines with J gene TRBJ2-1; no definite D call. The CDR3 spans 15 residues. Germline loops: CDR1 LGHDT, CDR2 YNNKEL (reference sequence). Trimming took 1 base from V and 7 from J, leaving 14 bases between them. CDR3 sequence reads: CASSQGSRATNEQFF. The CDR3, as DNA: TGTGCCAGCAGCCAAGGGAGTAGAGCCACTAATGAGCAGTTCTTC.

The chain has TRBV7-9 and TRBJ1-2, with D uncertain. There are 15 residues in the CDR3. Germline V gene data show CDR1 as SEHNR and CDR2 as FQNEAQ (reference sequence). Trimming stripped 5 bases from V and 6 bases from J, with 19 bases between. In DNA, the CDR3 is TGTGCCAGCAGCGCCTACAGTGTAGGGAGCGATGGCTACACCTTC. It is translated as CASSAYSVGSDGYTF. Combining the CDR3 with reference TRBV7-9 and TRBJ1-2 gives the whole variable domain DTGVSQNPRHKITKRGQNVTFRCDPISEHNRLYWYRQTLGQGPEFLTYFQNEAQLEKSRLLSDRFSAERPKGSFSTLEIQRTEQGDSAMYLCASSAYSVGSDGYTFGSGTRLTVV.

This clonotype was detected many times. This sequence joins TRBV25-1 and TRBJ2-7; perhaps TRBD1 as D (5 bases). Germline lookup yields CDR1 MGHDK and CDR2 SYGVNS. The CDR3 covers 18 residues. The V end lost 4 bases, the J end lost 0 bases, and 22 bases lay between the germline ends. In DNA, the CDR3 is TGTGCCAGCAGTGCGACTCCGATCGACAGTGTCAGCTCCTACGAGCAGTACTTC. It specifies CASSATPIDSVSSYEQYF.

The V gene is TRBV27, the J gene TRBJ1-4; D unresolved. V lost 6 bases and J lost 9, with 20 bases in between. CDR3 length equals 15 residues. CDR1 MNHEY and CDR2 SMNVEV come from the germline V gene (reference sequence). This CDR3 is CASSSRVEGKKKLFF. The DNA for the CDR3 is TGTGCCAGCAGCTCCCGGGTTGAAGGAAAAAAAAAACTGTTTTTT.

The chain uses TRBV6-1 and TRBJ1-3; D is unclear. Germline V lookup: CDR1 MNHNS, CDR2 SASEGT. The V end lost 0 bases, the J end lost 5 bases, and 8 bases lay between the germline ends. The CDR3 totals 14 residues. CDR3 residues: CASSEALPRNTIYF. The CDR3 DNA follows: TGTGCCAGCAGTGAAGCGCTACCCCGAAACACCATATATTTT.

This clonotype was detected a few times. This chain joins TRBV10-3 and TRBJ2-2; tentative D call: TRBD1 (5 bases). Trimming took 4 bases from V and 3 from J, leaving 9 bases between them. The CDR3 totals 14 residues. Germline CDR1 ENHRY, CDR2 SYGVKD. The CDR3 spells CAISARADTGELFF. CDR3 coding DNA: TGTGCCATCAGTGCCAGGGCGGACACCGGGGAGCTGTTTTTT.

V is TRBV6-5 and J is TRBJ2-5; TRBD1 matches at 8 bases. With V trimmed by 1 base and J by 5 bases, 6 bases remained unmatched. This CDR3 is 15 amino acids long. Germline V gives CDR1 MNHEY, CDR2 SVGAGI. For the CDR3, the DNA is TGTGCCAGCAGTTACTACGGGACAGGTGGGGAGACCCAGTACTTC. Amino acid sequence: CASSYYGTGGETQYF.

The rearrangement links TRBV12-3 or TRBV12-4 to TRBJ2-1; 9 positions match TRBD2. The CDR3 has 16 amino acids. Trimming removed 5 bases from V and 9 bases from J; junction bases left unmatched: 14. The CDR3: CASSPWAPSGKGEQFF. DNA for the CDR3: TGTGCCAGCAGTCCTTGGGCGCCTAGCGGGAAGGGTGAGCAGTTCTTC.

This clonotype appeared a few times. The CDR3 spells CASSLQTVIYNEQFF. In nucleotides, the CDR3 is TGTGCCAGCAGCCTCCAGACTGTAATATACAATGAGCAGTTCTTC. This chain uses TRBV14 with TRBJ2-1; D unresolved. The CDR3 is made up of 15 amino acids. V lost 4 bases, J lost 4 bases, and 14 bases lay in between. CDR1 and CDR2 from the germline V gene are SGHDN and FVKESK. Filled out from reference TRBV14 and TRBJ2-1, the complete variable domain reads EAGVTQFPSHSVIEKGQTVTLRCDPISGHDNLYWYRRVMGKEIKFLLHFVKESKQDESGMPNNRFLAERTGGTYSTLKVQPAELEDSGVYFCASSLQTVIYNEQFFGPGTRLTVL.

This clonotype was found a few times. This sequence joins TRBV14 and TRBJ2-1; D is unclear. CDR1 is SGHDN, CDR2 FVKESK, per germline. Deletions cut 10 bases from V and 1 base from J, with 17 bases between. CDR3 size: 15 residues. The CDR3 spells CATGEAYSSYNEQFF. CDR3 bases: TGTGCCACCGGCGAGGCCTACTCTTCCTACAATGAGCAGTTCTTC.

The J gene is TRBJ2-3, the V gene TRBV5-1, with D maybe TRBD1 (7 bases). The CDR3 is 14 amino acids. Per the germline V gene, CDR1 is SGHRS and CDR2 is YFSETQ. V lost 4 bases to trimming and J lost 1 base, with 10 bases between them. The CDR3 region has the DNA TGCGCCAGCAGCGGCGGGACAGGCACAGATACGCAGTATTTT. This sequence encodes CASSGGTGTDTQYF.

This clonotype was observed a few times. The chain uses TRBV7-2 and TRBJ2-7, with D possibly matching TRBD2 (6 bases). There are 16 residues in the CDR3. CDR1 and CDR2 from the germline V gene are SGHTA and FQGNSA. The V gene lost 1 base and the J gene lost 0 bases, with 13 bases spanning the gap. CDR3 DNA sequence: TGTGCCAGCAGCTTAGGATTCGGGAGCGGCTCCTACGAGCAGTACTTC. Translation: CASSLGFGSGSYEQYF.